The 8 T cell receptor beta chains listed next were all sequenced from one sample in a study of blood T cell repertoires in COVID-19. The data were produced by immunoSEQ multiplex PCR, yet TCRdb's version contains in-frame clones alone and is incomplete. The sample records some 320,000 clones, 89% being singletons. The sample consisted of peripheral blood. These receptors all come from a woman aged 25 to 45 with COVID-19, enrolled during active disease.

In DNA, the CDR3 is TGTGCCAGCAGTTACCGCGAGGGGGTTGGCTACACCTTC. Protein product: CASSYREGVGYTF. The chain links TRBV6-5 to TRBJ1-2, with D possibly being TRBD1 (6 bases). The CDR3 totals 13 residues. Trimming left V 2 bases short and J 7 bases short, with 11 bases between. Per the germline V gene, CDR1 is MNHEY and CDR2 is SVGAGI.

This rearrangement joins TRBV4-1 to TRBJ2-7, with D perhaps matching TRBD2 (7 bases). V was pared by 0 bases and J by 3 bases, with 15 bases between. The germline V gene has CDR1 MGHRA and CDR2 YSYEKL. The length of the CDR3 is 16 residues. Here the CDR3 reads CASSQDMRGGLYEQYF. In DNA form, the CDR3 reads TGCGCCAGCAGCCAAGACATGAGGGGGGGGCTCTACGAGCAGTACTTC.

The V and J genes are TRBV7-6 and TRBJ2-7; 10 nucleotides line up with TRBD1. Germline V lookup: CDR1 SGHVS, CDR2 FNYEAQ. Unmatched junction bases numbered 8, after V lost 4 bases and J lost 5 bases. The CDR3 length is 15 residues. CDR3 coding DNA: TGTGCCAGCAGCTCGCCGGGACAGGGGTTGGACGAGCAGTACTTC. It yields the protein CASSSPGQGLDEQYF.

The genes are TRBV27 and TRBJ2-3; possible D gene TRBD2, 5 bases. The ends were cut back, 3 bases at V and 4 bases at J, with 11 bases in the middle. CDR1 is MNHEY, CDR2 SMNVEV, per germline (reference sequence). This CDR3 region has 14 residues. The chain's CDR3 is CASSFRGRADTQYF. In DNA form, the CDR3 reads TGTGCCAGCAGTTTTCGGGGAAGGGCAGATACGCAGTATTTT.

This CDR3 reads CASSLRRGGAEKLFF. The CDR3 DNA reads as TGTGCCAGCAGCCTCCGGAGGGGGGGGGCCGAAAAACTGTTTTTT. The chain couples TRBV3-1 (or the pseudogene TRBV3-2) to TRBJ1-4; D perhaps matches TRBD1 (6 bases). The CDR3 length is 15 residues. V was pared by 4 bases and J by 8 bases, with 17 bases between. Looked up from germline, CDR1 is LGHDT and CDR2 is YNNKEL (reference sequence).

The chain couples TRBV15 to TRBJ1-4; D is unresolved. V was pared by 0 bases and J by 6 bases, with 8 bases between. The CDR3 spans 14 residues. Germline V CDR1 and CDR2: LNHNV, YYDKDF (reference sequence). CDR3 sequence (DNA): TGTGCCACCAGCAGAGAATCTTTCGATGAAAAACTGTTTTTT. Translation: CATSRESFDEKLFF.

To note about this clone: Other DNA sequences from this sample encode an identical CDR3 as well. The chain carries TRBV5-1 and TRBJ2-7, with TRBD1 matching 9 bases. V was pared by 4 bases and J by 2 bases, with 4 bases of the junction left unmatched. The germline V gene has CDR1 SGHRS and CDR2 YFSETQ. CDR3 length: 14 residues. The DNA for the CDR3 is TGCGCCAGCAGCCCGCGGGACAGGGCCTACGAGCAGTACTTC. Translating gives CASSPRDRAYEQYF. Using reference TRBV5-1 and TRBJ2-7 for the parts outside the CDR3, the full variable domain is KAGVTQTPRYLIKTRGQQVTLSCSPISGHRSVSWYQQTPGQGLQFLFEYFSETQRNKGNFPGRFSGRQFSNSRSEMNVSTLELGDSALYLCASSPRDRAYEQYFGPGTRLTVT.

On this clone: In the same sample, other DNA sequences code for this CDR3. The J gene is TRBJ2-3, the V gene TRBV19; unclear D gene. Germline CDR1 LNHDA, CDR2 SQIVND (reference sequence). Trimming removed 2 bases at V and 0 bases at J, with 6 bases between. The CDR3 totals 14 residues. The DNA of the CDR3 is TGTGCCAGTAGTATACAGGCTAGCACAGATACGCAGTATTTT. This codes for CASSIQASTDTQYF.